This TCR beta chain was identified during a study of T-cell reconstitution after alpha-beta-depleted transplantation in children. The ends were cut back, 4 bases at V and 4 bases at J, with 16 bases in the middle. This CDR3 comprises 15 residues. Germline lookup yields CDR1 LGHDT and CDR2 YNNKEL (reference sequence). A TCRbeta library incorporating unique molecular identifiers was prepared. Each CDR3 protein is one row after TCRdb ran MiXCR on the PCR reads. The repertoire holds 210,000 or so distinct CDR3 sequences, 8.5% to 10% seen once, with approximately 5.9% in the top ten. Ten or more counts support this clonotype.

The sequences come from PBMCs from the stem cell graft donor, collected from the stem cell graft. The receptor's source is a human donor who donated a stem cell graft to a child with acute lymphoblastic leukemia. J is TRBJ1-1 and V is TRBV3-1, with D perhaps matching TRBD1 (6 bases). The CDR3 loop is CASSPPGQGSTEAFF. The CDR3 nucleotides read TGTGCCAGCAGCCCACCCGGGCAGGGGAGCACTGAAGCTTTCTTT.